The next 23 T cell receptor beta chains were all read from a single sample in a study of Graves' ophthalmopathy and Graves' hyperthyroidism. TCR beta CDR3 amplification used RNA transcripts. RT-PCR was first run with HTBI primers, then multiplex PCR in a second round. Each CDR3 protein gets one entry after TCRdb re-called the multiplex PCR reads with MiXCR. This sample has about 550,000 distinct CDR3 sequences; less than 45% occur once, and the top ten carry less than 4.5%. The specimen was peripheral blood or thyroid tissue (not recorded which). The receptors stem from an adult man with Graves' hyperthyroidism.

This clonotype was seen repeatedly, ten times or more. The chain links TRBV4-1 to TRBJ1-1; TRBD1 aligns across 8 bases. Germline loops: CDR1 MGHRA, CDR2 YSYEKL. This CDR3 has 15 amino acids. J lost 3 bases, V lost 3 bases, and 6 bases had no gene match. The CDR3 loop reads CASSQEDRAYTEAFF. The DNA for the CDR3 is TGCGCCAGCAGCCAGGAGGACAGGGCCTACACTGAAGCTTTCTTT.

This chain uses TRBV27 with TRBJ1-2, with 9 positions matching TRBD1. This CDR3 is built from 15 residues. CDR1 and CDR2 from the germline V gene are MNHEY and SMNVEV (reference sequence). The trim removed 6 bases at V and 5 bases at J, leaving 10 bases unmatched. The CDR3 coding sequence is TGTGCCAGCAGCTACACAGGGGGCGCGTTGTATGGCTACACCTTC. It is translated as CASSYTGGALYGYTF.

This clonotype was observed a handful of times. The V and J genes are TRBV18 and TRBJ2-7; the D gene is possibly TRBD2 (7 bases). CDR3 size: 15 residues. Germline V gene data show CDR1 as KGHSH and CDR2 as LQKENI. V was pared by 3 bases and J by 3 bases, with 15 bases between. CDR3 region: CASSPGAGQGYEQYF. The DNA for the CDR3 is TGTGCCAGCTCACCGGGAGCGGGACAAGGCTACGAGCAGTACTTC. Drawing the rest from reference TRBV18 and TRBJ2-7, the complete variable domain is NAGVMQNPRHLVRRRGQEARLRCSPMKGHSHVYWYRQLPEEGLKFMVYLQKENIIDESGMPKERFSAEFPKEGPSILRIQQVVRGDSAAYFCASSPGAGQGYEQYFGPGTRLTVT.

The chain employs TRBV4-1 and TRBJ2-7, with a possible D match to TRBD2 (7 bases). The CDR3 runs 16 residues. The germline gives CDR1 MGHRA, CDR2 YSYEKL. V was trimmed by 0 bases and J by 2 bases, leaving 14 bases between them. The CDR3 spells CASSQDYGGPPYEQYF. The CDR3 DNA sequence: TGCGCCAGCAGCCAAGATTACGGGGGGCCCCCCTACGAGCAGTACTTC.

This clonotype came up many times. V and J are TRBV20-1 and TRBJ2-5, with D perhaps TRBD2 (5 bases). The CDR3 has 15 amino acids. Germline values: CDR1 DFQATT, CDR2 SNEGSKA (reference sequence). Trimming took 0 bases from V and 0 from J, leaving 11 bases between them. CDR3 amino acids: CSAREADGDQETQYF. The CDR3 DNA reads TGCAGTGCTAGAGAAGCGGACGGCGACCAAGAGACCCAGTACTTC.

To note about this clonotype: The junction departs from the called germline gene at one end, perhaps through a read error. The DNA for the CDR3 is TGTGCCAGCAGCCACAGGGACCAAGAGGCCCAGTACTTC. This codes for CASSHRDQEAQYF. The chain carries TRBV7-9 and TRBJ2-5; the D gene is possibly TRBD1 (6 bases). The germline gives CDR1 SEHNR, CDR2 FQNEAQ (reference sequence). This CDR3 region has 13 residues.

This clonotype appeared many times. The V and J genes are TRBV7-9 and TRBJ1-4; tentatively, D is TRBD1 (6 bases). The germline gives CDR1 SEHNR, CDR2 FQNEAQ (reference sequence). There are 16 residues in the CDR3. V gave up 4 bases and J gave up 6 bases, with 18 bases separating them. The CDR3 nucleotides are TGTGCCAGCAGCTCCCCTAACAGGGTGATGGATGAAAAACTGTTTTTT. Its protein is CASSSPNRVMDEKLFF.

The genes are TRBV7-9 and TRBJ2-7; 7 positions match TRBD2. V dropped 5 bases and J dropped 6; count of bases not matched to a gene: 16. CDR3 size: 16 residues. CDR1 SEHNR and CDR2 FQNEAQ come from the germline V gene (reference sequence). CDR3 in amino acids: CASSNRRDRDYSEQYF. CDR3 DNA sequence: TGTGCCAGCAGCAACCGCAGGGACCGGGACTACAGCGAGCAGTACTTC.

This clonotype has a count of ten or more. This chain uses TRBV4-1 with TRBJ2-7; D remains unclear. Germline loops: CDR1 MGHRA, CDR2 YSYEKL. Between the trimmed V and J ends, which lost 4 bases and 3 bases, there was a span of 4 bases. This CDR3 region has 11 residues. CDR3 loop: CASSPFYEQYF. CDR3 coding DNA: TGCGCCAGCAGCCCCTTCTACGAGCAGTACTTC.

This CDR3 reads CASSLAGRTNTGELFF. CDR3 bases: TGTGCCAGCAGCTTAGCGGGACGGACGAACACCGGGGAGCTGTTTTTT. The rearrangement links TRBV7-9 to TRBJ2-2; D is tentatively TRBD1 or TRBD2 (5 bases each). The CDR3 length is 16 residues. Trimming shortened V by 0 bases and J by 0 bases, and 8 bases separated the two germline ends. CDR1 and CDR2 from the germline V gene are SEHNR and FQNEAQ (reference sequence).

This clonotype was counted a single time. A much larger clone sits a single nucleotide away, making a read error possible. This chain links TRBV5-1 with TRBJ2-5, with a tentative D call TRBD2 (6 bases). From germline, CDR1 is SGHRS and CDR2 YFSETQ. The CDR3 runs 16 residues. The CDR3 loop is CASSLGSWGDQGTQYF. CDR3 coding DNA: TGCGCCAGCAGCTTGGGTTCCTGGGGGGACCAAGGGACCCAGTACTTC.

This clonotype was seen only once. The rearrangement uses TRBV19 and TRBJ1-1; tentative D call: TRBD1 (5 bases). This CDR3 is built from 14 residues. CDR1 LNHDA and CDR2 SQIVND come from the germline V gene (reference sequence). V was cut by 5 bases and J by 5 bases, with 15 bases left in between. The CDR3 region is CASSGHRRGTEAFF. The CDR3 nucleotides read TGTGCCAGTAGTGGCCACAGGCGGGGGACTGAAGCTTTCTTT. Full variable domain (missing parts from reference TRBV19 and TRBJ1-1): DGGITQSPKYLFRKEGQNVTLSCEQNLNHDAMYWYRQDPGQGLRLIYYSQIVNDFQKGDIAEGYSVSREKKESFPLTVTSAQKNPTAFYLCASSGHRRGTEAFFGQGTRLTVV.

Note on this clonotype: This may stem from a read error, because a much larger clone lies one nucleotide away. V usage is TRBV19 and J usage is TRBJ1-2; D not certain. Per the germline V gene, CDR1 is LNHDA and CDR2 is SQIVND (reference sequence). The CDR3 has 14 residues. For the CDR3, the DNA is TGTGCCAGTAGTATACTGGATCCTTACTATGACTACACCTTC. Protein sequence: CASSILDPYYDYTF.

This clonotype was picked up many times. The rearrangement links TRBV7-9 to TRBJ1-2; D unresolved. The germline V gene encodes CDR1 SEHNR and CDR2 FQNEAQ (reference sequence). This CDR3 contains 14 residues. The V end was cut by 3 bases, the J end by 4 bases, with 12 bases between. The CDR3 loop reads CASSLESKGYGYTF. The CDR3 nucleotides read TGTGCCAGCAGCTTGGAGTCAAAGGGCTATGGCTACACCTTC.

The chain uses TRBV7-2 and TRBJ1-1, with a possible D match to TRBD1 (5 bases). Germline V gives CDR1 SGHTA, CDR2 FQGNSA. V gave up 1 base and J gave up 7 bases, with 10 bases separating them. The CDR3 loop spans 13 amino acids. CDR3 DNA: TGTGCCAGCAGCTTAGTTACGGGGGTTGAAGCTTTCTTT. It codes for CASSLVTGVEAFF.

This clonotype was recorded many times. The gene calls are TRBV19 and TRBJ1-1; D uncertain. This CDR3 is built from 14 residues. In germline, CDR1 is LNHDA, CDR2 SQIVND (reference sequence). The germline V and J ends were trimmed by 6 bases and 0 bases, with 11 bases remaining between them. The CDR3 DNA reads TGTGCCAGTAGCCCTACTAGGGTGAACACTGAAGCTTTCTTT. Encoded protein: CASSPTRVNTEAFF.

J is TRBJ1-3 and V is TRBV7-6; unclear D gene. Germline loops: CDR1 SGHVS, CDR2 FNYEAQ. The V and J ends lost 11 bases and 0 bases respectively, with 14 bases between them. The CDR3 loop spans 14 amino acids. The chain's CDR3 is CAWSGWGSGNTIYF. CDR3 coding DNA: TGTGCCTGGAGTGGATGGGGCTCTGGAAACACCATATATTTT.

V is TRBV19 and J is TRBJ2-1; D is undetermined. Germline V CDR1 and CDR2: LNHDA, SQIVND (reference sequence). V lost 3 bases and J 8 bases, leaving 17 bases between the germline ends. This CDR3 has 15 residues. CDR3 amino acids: CASSIGHAGLDEQFF. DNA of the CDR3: TGTGCCAGTAGTATCGGGCACGCCGGATTGGATGAGCAGTTCTTC.

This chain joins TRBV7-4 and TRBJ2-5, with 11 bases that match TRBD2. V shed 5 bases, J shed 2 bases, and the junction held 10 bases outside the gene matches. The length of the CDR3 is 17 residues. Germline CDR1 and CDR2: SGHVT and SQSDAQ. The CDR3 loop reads CASSPSRASGGQETQYF. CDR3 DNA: TGTGCCAGCAGCCCCTCTAGGGCTAGCGGGGGGCAAGAGACCCAGTACTTC.

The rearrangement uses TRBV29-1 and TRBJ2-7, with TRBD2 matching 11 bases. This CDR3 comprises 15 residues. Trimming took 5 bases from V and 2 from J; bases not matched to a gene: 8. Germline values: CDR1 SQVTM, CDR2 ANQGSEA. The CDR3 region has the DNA TGCAGCGTTACGGTTGGGACTAGCGGACCCTACGAGCAGTACTTC. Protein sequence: CSVTVGTSGPYEQYF.

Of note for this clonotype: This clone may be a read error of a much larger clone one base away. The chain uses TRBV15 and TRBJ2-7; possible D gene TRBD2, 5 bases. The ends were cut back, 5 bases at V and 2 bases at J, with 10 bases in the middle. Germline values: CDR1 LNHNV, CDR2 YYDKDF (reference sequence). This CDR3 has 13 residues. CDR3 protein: CATSVPGAYEQYF. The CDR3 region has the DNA TGTGCCACCAGCGTACCCGGGGCCTACGAGCAGTACTTC.

The CDR3 reads CASSLELAANTGELFF. CDR3 coding DNA: TGCGCCAGCAGCTTGGAACTAGCGGCGAACACCGGGGAGCTGTTTTTT. The V gene is TRBV5-1, the J gene TRBJ2-2; 8 bases line up with TRBD2. The ends lost 0 bases at V and 0 bases at J; junction bases unmatched: 1. Germline CDR1 and CDR2: SGHRS and YFSETQ. CDR3 length: 16 amino acids.

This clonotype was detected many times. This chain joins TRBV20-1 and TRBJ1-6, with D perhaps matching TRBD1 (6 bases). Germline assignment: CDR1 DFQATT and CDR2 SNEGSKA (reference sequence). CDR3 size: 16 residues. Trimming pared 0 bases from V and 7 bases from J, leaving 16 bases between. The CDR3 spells CSARDTRQGTNSPLHF. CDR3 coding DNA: TGCAGTGCTAGAGATACTCGGCAGGGGACCAATTCACCCCTCCACTTT.